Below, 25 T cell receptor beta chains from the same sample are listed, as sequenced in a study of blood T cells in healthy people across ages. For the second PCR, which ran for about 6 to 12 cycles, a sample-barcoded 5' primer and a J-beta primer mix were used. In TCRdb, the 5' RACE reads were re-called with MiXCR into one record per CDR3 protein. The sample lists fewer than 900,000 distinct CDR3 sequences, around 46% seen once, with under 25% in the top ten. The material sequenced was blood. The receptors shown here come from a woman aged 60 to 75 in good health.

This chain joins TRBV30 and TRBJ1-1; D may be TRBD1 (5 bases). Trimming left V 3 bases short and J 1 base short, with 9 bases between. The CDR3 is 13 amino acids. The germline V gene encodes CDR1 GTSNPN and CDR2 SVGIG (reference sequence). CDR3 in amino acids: CAWSTGGNTEAFF. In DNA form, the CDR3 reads TGTGCCTGGAGCACCGGGGGGAACACTGAAGCTTTCTTT. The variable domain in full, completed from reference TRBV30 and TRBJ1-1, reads SQTIHQWPATLVQPVGSPLSLECTVEGTSNPNLYWYRQAAGRGLQLLFYSVGIGQISSEVPQNLSASRPQDRQFILSSKKLLLSDSGFYLCAWSTGGNTEAFFGQGTRLTVV.

The CDR3 coding sequence is TGTGCCAGCAGTTACATCGGGACTGACCAAACCGAGCAGTACTTC. It codes for CASSYIGTDQTEQYF. J is TRBJ2-5 and V is TRBV6-6; a weak D match, TRBD2 (6 bases). Gene TRBJ2-7 matches the end of the DNA better, so the J call may be wrong. CDR3 length: 15 amino acids. Germline V gene data show CDR1 as MNHNY and CDR2 as SVGAGI (reference sequence).

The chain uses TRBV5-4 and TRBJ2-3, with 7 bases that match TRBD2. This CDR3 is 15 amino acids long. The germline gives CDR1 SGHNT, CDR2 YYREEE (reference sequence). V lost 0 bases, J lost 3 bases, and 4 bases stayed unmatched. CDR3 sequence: CASSLDGRTTDTQYF. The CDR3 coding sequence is TGTGCCAGCAGCTTGGACGGGAGGACAACAGATACGCAGTATTTT.

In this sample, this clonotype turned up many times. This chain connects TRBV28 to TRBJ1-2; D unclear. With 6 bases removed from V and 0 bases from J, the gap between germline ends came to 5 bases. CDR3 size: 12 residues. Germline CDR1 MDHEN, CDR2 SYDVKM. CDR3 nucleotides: TGTGCCAGCAGCGGTCCTAACTATGGCTACACCTTC. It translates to CASSGPNYGYTF.

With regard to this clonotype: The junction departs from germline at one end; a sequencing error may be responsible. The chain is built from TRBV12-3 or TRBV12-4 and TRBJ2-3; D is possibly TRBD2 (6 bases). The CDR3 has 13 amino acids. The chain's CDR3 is CASSQMGGDAQYF. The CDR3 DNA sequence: TGTGCCAGCAGTCAAATGGGGGGAGATGCGCAGTATTTT.

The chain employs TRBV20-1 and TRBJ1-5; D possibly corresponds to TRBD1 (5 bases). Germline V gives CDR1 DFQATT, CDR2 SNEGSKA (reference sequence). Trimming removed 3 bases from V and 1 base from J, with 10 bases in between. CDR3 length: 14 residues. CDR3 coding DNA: TGCAGTGCTAGGGGGCCAGGGAGCAATCAGCCCCAGCATTTT. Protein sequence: CSARGPGSNQPQHF.

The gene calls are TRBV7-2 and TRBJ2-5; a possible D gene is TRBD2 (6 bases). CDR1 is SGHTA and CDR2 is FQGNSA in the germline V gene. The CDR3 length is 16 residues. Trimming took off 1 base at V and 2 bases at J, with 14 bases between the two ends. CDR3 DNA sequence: TGTGCCAGCAGCTTAGGGCCGGGGGTGAGGCAAGAGACCCAGTACTTC. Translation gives CASSLGPGVRQETQYF.

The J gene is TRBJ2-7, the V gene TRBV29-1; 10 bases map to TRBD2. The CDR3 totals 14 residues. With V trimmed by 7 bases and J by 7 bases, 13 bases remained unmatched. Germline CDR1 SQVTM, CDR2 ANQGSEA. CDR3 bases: TGCAGCGCCAAACTAGCGGGATTTCACAATGAGCAGTACTTC. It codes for CSAKLAGFHNEQYF.

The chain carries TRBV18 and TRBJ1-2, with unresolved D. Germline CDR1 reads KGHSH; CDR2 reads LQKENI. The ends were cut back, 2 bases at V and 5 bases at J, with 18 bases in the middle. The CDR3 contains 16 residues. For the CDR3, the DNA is TGTGCCAGCTCACCATCCTTGGATATCCTCTATTATGGCTACACCTTC. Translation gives CASSPSLDILYYGYTF.

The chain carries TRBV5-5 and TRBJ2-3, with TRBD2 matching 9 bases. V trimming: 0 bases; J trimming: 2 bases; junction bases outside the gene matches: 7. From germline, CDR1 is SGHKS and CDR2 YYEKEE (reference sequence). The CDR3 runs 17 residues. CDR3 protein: CASSLVSGRPITDTQYF. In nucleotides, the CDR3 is TGTGCCAGCAGCTTGGTAAGCGGGAGGCCAATCACAGATACGCAGTATTTT.

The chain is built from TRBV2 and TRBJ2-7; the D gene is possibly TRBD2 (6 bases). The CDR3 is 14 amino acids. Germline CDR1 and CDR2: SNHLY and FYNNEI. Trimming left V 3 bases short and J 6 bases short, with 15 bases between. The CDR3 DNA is TGTGCCAGCAGTGATCAAGGGGCCGGGGGCGAGCAGTACTTC. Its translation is CASSDQGAGGEQYF.

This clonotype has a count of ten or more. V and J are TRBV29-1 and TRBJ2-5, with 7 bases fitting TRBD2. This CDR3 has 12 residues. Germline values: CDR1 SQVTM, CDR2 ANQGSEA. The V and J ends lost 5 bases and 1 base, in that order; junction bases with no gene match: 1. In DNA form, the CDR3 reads TGCAGCGTTTCTAGCGGCCAAGAGACCCAGTACTTC. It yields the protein CSVSSGQETQYF. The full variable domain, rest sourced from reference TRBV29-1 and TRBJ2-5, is SAVISQKPSRDICQRGTSLTIQCQVDSQVTMMFWYRQQPGQSLTLIATANQGSEATYESGFVIDKFPISRPNLTFSTLTVSNMSPEDSSIYLCSVSSGQETQYFGPGTRLLVL.

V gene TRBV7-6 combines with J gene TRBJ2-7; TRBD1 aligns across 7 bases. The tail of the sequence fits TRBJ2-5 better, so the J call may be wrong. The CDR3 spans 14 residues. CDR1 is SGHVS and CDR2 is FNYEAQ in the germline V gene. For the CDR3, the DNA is TGTGCCAGCAGCGTAAACAGGGGCCAAGAGACCCAGTACTTC. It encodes CASSVNRGQETQYF.

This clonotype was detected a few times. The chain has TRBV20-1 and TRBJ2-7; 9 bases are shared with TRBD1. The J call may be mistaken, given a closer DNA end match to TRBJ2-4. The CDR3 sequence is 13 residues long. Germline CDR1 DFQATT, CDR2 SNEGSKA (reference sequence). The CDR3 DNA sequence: TGCAGTGCATCTACAGGGGGCCGTAACATTCAGTACTTC. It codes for CSASTGGRNIQYF.

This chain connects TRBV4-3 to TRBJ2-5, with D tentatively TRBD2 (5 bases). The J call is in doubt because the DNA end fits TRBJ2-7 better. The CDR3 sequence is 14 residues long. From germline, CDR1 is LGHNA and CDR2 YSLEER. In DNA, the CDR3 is TGCGCCAGCAGCCAGGGAGACTACCCCTACGAGCAGTACTTC. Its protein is CASSQGDYPYEQYF.

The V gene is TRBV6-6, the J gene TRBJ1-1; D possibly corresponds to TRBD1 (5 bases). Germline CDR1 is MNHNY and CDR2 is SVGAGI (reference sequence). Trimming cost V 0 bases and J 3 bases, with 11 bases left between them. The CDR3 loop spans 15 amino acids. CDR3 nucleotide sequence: TGTGCCAGCAGTTACTCCGGGGCCGACGACACTGAAGCTTTCTTT. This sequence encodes CASSYSGADDTEAFF.

In nucleotides, the CDR3 is TGCAGTGCTAGAGATCTCGGCAGGAGTCTAGAGACCCAGTACTTC. Protein product: CSARDLGRSLETQYF. V usage is TRBV20-1 and J usage is TRBJ2-5, with no clear D. CDR3 length: 15 amino acids. Trimming took 0 bases from V and 4 from J, leaving 15 bases between them. Germline CDR1 DFQATT, CDR2 SNEGSKA (reference sequence).

The CDR3 is CASSLRKMHLAGGPYEQYF. Written as DNA, the CDR3 is TGTGCCAGCAGCTTAAGGAAAATGCACCTTGCGGGGGGACCCTACGAGCAGTACTTC. This rearrangement joins TRBV7-9 to TRBJ2-7; 8 bases map to TRBD2. CDR3 length: 19 amino acids. Per germline, CDR1 SEHNR and CDR2 FQNEAQ (reference sequence). V shed 2 bases, J shed 2 bases, and the junction held 17 bases outside the gene matches.

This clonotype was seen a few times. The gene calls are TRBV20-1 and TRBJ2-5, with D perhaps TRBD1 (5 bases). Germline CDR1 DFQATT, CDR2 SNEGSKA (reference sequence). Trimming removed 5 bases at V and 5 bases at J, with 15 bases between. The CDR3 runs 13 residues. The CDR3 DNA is TGCAGTGCTCCCGGCCAGGGTTTTGAGACCCAGTACTTC. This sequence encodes CSAPGQGFETQYF.

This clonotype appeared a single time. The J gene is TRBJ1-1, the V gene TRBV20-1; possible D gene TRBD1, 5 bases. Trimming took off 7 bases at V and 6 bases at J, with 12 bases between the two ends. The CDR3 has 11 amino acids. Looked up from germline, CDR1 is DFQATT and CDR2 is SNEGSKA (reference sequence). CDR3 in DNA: TGCAGTGTCCCTTGGGGGGCTGAAGCTTTCTTT. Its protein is CSVPWGAEAFF.

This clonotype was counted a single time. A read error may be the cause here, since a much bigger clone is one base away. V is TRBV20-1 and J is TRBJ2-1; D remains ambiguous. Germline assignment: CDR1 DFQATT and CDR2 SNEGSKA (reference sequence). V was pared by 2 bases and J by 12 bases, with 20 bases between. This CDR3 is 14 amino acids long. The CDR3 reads CSARSPSRSDGQFF. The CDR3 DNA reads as TGCAGTGCTAGATCCCCCTCTAGGAGCGATGGGCAGTTCTTC.

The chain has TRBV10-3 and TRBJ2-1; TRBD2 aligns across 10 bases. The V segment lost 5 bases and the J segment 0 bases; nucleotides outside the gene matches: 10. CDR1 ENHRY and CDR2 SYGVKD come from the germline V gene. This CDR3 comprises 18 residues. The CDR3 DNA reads TGTGCCATCAGTCCGGGACTAGCGACTAGGAGCTCCTACAATGAGCAGTTCTTC. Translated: CAISPGLATRSSYNEQFF.

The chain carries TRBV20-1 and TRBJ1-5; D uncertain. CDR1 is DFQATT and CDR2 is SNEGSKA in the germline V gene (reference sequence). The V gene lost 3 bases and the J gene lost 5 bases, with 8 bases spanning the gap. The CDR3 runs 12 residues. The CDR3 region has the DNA TGCAGTGCTAGTGGCAGCTATCAGCCCCAGCATTTT. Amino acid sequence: CSASGSYQPQHF.

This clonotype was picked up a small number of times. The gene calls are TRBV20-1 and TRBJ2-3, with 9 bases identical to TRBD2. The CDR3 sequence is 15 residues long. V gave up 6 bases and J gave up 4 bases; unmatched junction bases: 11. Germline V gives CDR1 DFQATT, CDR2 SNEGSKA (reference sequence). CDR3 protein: CSAPRVAGESDTQYF. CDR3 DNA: TGCAGTGCCCCTCGGGTAGCGGGAGAGTCAGATACGCAGTATTTT.

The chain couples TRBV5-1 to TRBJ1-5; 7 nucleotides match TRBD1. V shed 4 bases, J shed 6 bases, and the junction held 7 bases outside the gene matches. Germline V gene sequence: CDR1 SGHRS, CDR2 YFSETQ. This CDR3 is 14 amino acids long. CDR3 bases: TGCGCCAGCAGCGTGGGACAGCCAGGTCAGCCCCAGCATTTT. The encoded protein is CASSVGQPGQPQHF.